A single sample gave rise to the 14 T cell receptor beta chains below, sequenced in a study of vaccination and CD4 T cells after COVID-19. Treatment: approximately 9-day PBMC culture with coronavirus spike peptide pools or control peptides (ViraFEST assay). These receptors have no known antigen. Cultured CD4+ T cell DNA underwent sequencing with the Oncomine TCR Beta short-read assay. TCRdb used MiXCR to reprocess the PCR reads, holding one entry per CDR3 protein. The sample holds roughly 20,000 distinct CDR3 sequences; under 30% are singletons and the top ten take under 20%. The sequenced sample was cultured CD4+ T cells from blood. These TCRs come from a human donor with COVID-19.

The gene calls are TRBV12-3 or TRBV12-4 and TRBJ2-2, with D possibly called TRBD1 or TRBD2 (5 bases each). Trimming stripped 8 bases from V and 2 bases from J, with 21 bases between. The CDR3 length is 17 residues. The CDR3 spells CASETVGGPLNTGELFF. The CDR3 DNA reads as TGTGCCAGCGAGACGGTTGGGGGACCCCTTAACACCGGGGAGCTGTTTTTT.

This clonotype was counted only a few times. The V call is TRBV7-2, the J call TRBJ1-3; D not resolved. The CDR3 has 15 amino acids. Between the trimmed V and J ends, which lost 3 bases and 0 bases, there was a span of 9 bases. Germline V gene data show CDR1 as SGHTA and CDR2 as FQGNSA. The CDR3 coding sequence is TGTGCCAGCAGCTTTCACAGACCCTCTGGAAACACCATATATTTT. Encoded protein: CASSFHRPSGNTIYF.

This chain uses TRBV5-4 with TRBJ2-2; 9 nucleotides line up with TRBD2. The CDR3 spans 17 residues. The V segment lost 4 bases and the J segment 5 bases; nucleotides outside the gene matches: 12. Germline loops: CDR1 SGHNT, CDR2 YYREEE (reference sequence). DNA of the CDR3: TGTGCCAGCAGCCCTTCTGGCGGGGGGGCCTTAACCGGGGAGCTGTTTTTT. It yields the protein CASSPSGGGALTGELFF.

This clonotype was detected only a few times. The J gene is TRBJ1-2, the V gene TRBV6-1, with D possibly being TRBD1 (5 bases). Germline values: CDR1 MNHNS, CDR2 SASEGT. CDR3 length: 12 amino acids. V lost 3 bases, J lost 4 bases, and 6 bases lay in between. This CDR3 reads CASSDGGYGYTF. The CDR3 DNA sequence: TGTGCCAGCAGTGACGGGGGCTATGGCTACACCTTC.

A single count supports this clonotype. The V and J genes are TRBV5-1 and TRBJ2-1; the match to TRBD2 covers 8 bases. V gave up 4 bases and J gave up 9 bases; unmatched junction bases: 15. This CDR3 is built from 16 residues. Germline CDR1 SGHRS, CDR2 YFSETQ. The CDR3 nucleotides are TGCGCCAGCAGCCCACAATCTTCACTAGCGGCGACTGAGCAGTTCTTC. It translates to CASSPQSSLAATEQFF. The variable domain in full, with the rest retrieved from reference TRBV5-1 and TRBJ2-1, is KAGVTQTPRYLIKTRGQQVTLSCSPISGHRSVSWYQQTPGQGLQFLFEYFSETQRNKGNFPGRFSGRQFSNSRSEMNVSTLELGDSALYLCASSPQSSLAATEQFFGPGTRLTVL.

V gene TRBV20-1 combines with J gene TRBJ1-2; TRBD1 might be the D (6 bases). In germline, CDR1 is DFQATT, CDR2 SNEGSKA (reference sequence). The CDR3 totals 14 residues. V lost 6 bases and J 2 bases, leaving 16 bases between the germline ends. The CDR3, as DNA: TGCAGTGCCATCGGGAGGGGGGCCAACTATGGCTACACCTTC. Encoded protein: CSAIGRGANYGYTF.

This clonotype appeared once. The chain joins TRBV6-5 to TRBJ2-2; D is undetermined. V was trimmed by 2 bases and J by 8 bases, leaving 12 bases between them. Germline loops: CDR1 MNHEY, CDR2 SVGAGI. The CDR3 extends over 14 amino acids. CDR3: CASSYGILGGELFF. Written as DNA, the CDR3 is TGTGCCAGCAGTTACGGGATATTAGGGGGGGAGCTGTTTTTT.

This clonotype has more than one count but fewer than ten. The chain is built from TRBV30 and TRBJ1-2; TRBD1 agrees at 7 bases. CDR3 length: 12 amino acids. CDR1 GTSNPN and CDR2 SVGIG come from the germline V gene (reference sequence). With 5 bases clipped from V and 8 bases from J, the junction kept 8 bases outside the gene matches. This CDR3 is CAWVTGEGGYTF. The CDR3 DNA is TGTGCCTGGGTAACAGGGGAGGGAGGCTACACCTTC.

The chain is built from TRBV5-1 and TRBJ1-2; 7 bases are a match to TRBD1. CDR1 is SGHRS and CDR2 is YFSETQ in the germline V gene. The CDR3 runs 14 residues. J gave up 2 bases and V 4 bases, and 5 bases lay outside the gene matches. CDR3: CASSTGQTNYGYTF. The CDR3 DNA is TGCGCCAGCAGCACGGGACAGACGAACTATGGCTACACCTTC.

The chain carries TRBV28 and TRBJ2-2; 8 bases line up with TRBD2. The CDR3 is 15 amino acids. J was trimmed by 5 bases and V by 6 bases; bases with no gene match: 8. Germline V gene data show CDR1 as MDHEN and CDR2 as SYDVKM. The CDR3 is CASSSRGGWTGELFF. In DNA, the CDR3 is TGTGCCAGCAGCTCTCGGGGGGGTTGGACCGGGGAGCTGTTTTTT.

The chain combines TRBV6-1 with TRBJ1-5; 7 bases fit TRBD1. Germline V lookup: CDR1 MNHNS, CDR2 SASEGT. The CDR3 loop spans 16 amino acids. The junction had 9 bases not matched to a gene; V was cut back by 7 bases and J by 0 bases. CDR3 DNA: TGTGCCAGCACCCCAGGGGGGACAGCTAGCAATCAGCCCCAGCATTTT. Its protein product is CASTPGGTASNQPQHF.

The sample holds a few counts of this clonotype. The rearrangement joins TRBV19 to TRBJ1-6; D is unresolved. This CDR3 has 17 amino acids. The V gene lost 7 bases and the J gene lost 0 bases, with 16 bases spanning the gap. In germline, CDR1 is LNHDA, CDR2 SQIVND (reference sequence). The CDR3 spells CASTYNPGSSYNSPLHF. The CDR3 bases are TGTGCCAGTACCTATAATCCAGGTAGCTCCTATAATTCACCCCTCCACTTT.

The sample holds a few counts of this clonotype. This chain joins TRBV5-4 and TRBJ1-5; 7 bases line up with TRBD1. The germline V gene has CDR1 SGHNT and CDR2 YYREEE (reference sequence). This CDR3 has 15 amino acids. V lost 0 bases, J lost 6 bases, and 6 bases stayed unmatched. CDR3 protein: CASSLGGGAGQPQHF. The CDR3 coding sequence is TGTGCCAGCAGCTTGGGAGGGGGCGCAGGTCAGCCCCAGCATTTT.

The chain couples TRBV6-1 to TRBJ2-3; 8 positions match TRBD2. This CDR3 contains 14 residues. After removal of 6 bases from V and 4 bases from J, the junction contained 6 bases not matched to a gene. Germline-derived CDR1 and CDR2 are MNHNS and SASEGT. The CDR3 loop reads CASSARGAADTQYF. CDR3 nucleotide sequence: TGTGCCAGCAGCGCGCGGGGGGCCGCAGATACGCAGTATTTT.